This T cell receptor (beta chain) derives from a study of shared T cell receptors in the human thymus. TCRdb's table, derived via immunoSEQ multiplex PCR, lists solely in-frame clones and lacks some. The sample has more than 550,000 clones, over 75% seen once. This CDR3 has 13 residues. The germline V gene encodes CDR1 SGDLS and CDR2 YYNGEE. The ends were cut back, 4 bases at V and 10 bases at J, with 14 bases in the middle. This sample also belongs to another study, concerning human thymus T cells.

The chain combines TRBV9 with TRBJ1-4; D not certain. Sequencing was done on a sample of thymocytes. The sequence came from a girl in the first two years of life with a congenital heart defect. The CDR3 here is CASSPDRGGKLFF. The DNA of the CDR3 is TGTGCCAGCAGCCCAGACCGAGGCGGAAAACTGTTTTTT.